This TCR beta chain was sequenced for a study of T cell changes during pregnancy in multiple sclerosis. Produced via immunoSEQ multiplex PCR; TCRdb's table is partial and in-frame only. This table has 55,000 to 80,000 clones, 85% to 90% appearing once. V lost 0 bases and J lost 3; bases outside the gene matches: 2. The germline gives CDR1 SGHTA, CDR2 FQGNSA. The CDR3 loop spans 15 amino acids. The chain has TRBV7-2 and TRBJ2-7; 10 bases match TRBD2. The source material was peripheral blood, sampled after pregnancy. This clonotype was sampled from a female donor in good health, enrolled as a control in a pregnancy study. The CDR3 sequence: CASSLASSGSYEQYF. The CDR3 nucleotides are TGTGCCAGCAGCTTAGCGTCTAGCGGGAGCTACGAGCAGTACTTC.